A selection of T cell receptor beta chains follows, all from one sample in a study of metastatic and nonmetastatic thyroid tumors. TCRdb used MiXCR to call clones anew from the PCR reads. The sample holds about 93,000 clones, about 13% seen once. The sequenced sample consisted of blood. These receptors all stem from a female donor with papillary thyroid cancer or a benign thyroid nodule (not recorded which). Some clones in this sample may be carry-over from other donors' samples. Each CDR3 is given with its conserved first and last residue. A D gene is named only where the DNA matches it firmly. Clone size appears in some rows only: once, few, many, or a class for an expanded clone.

V gene: TRBV28; J gene: TRBJ2-7; clone size: NA; CDR3 length: 16; D gene: TRBD1; CDR3 protein: CAIRGTGAFFSYEHYF; CDR3 DNA: TGTGCCATCAGGGGGACAGGGGCCTTCTTCTCCTACGAGCATTACTTC
V gene: TRBV19; J gene: TRBJ1-5; clone size: NA; CDR3 length: 14; D gene: NA; CDR3 protein: CASSILVSNQPQHF; CDR3 DNA: TGTGCCAGTAGTATTTTAGTTAGCAATCAGCCCCAGCATTTT
V gene: TRBV2; J gene: TRBJ2-1; clone size: few; CDR3 length: 15; D gene: NA; CDR3 protein: CASSAIGSSYNEQFF; CDR3 DNA: TGTGCCAGCAGCGCCATTGGGTCGTCCTACAATGAGCAGTTCTTC
V gene: TRBV6-2/TRBV6-3; J gene: TRBJ1-2; clone size: NA; CDR3 length: 13; D gene: NA; CDR3 protein: CASSPGGNYGYTF; CDR3 DNA: TGTGCCAGCAGTCCGGGTGGGAACTATGGCTACACCTTC
V gene: TRBV5-6; J gene: TRBJ2-2; clone size: many; CDR3 length: 14; D gene: TRBD1; CDR3 protein: CASSSIQGAWELFF; CDR3 DNA: TGTGCCAGCAGCTCTATACAGGGGGCTTGGGAGCTGTTTTTT
V gene: TRBV6-2/TRBV6-3; J gene: TRBJ1-3; clone size: many; CDR3 length: 16; D gene: TRBD1; CDR3 protein: CASSDPTGGPGNTIYF; CDR3 DNA: TGTGCCAGCAGTGATCCAACAGGGGGCCCTGGAAACACCATATATTTT
V gene: TRBV27; J gene: TRBJ1-4; clone size: few; CDR3 length: 17; D gene: TRBD1; CDR3 protein: CASSQVGTGALNEKLFF; CDR3 DNA: TGTGCCAGCAGCCAAGTGGGGACAGGGGCTCTAAATGAAAAACTGTTTTTT
V gene: TRBV7-2; J gene: TRBJ2-1; clone size: many; CDR3 length: 17; D gene: TRBD2; CDR3 protein: CASSLPLTGRALHEQFF; CDR3 DNA: TGTGCCAGCAGCTTACCCCTTACCGGGAGGGCCCTGCATGAGCAGTTCTTC
V gene: TRBV7-6; J gene: TRBJ2-1; clone size: many; CDR3 length: 17; D gene: TRBD2; CDR3 protein: CASSSVISGSPPGEQFF; CDR3 DNA: TGTGCCAGCAGCTCGGTGATTAGCGGGTCCCCCCCCGGTGAGCAGTTCTTC
V gene: TRBV4-3; J gene: TRBJ2-7; clone size: many; CDR3 length: 13; D gene: NA; CDR3 protein: CASSHTTGTEQYF; CDR3 DNA: TGCGCCAGCAGCCACACCACTGGGACCGAGCAGTACTTC
V gene: TRBV6-2/TRBV6-3; J gene: TRBJ2-3; clone size: many; CDR3 length: 13; D gene: NA; CDR3 protein: CASKWGSTDTQYF; CDR3 DNA: TGTGCCAGCAAGTGGGGGAGCACAGATACGCAGTATTTT
V gene: TRBV20-1; J gene: TRBJ1-4; clone size: many; CDR3 length: 15; D gene: TRBD1; CDR3 protein: CSARDFRTGNEKLFF; CDR3 DNA: TGCAGTGCTAGAGATTTCCGGACAGGGAATGAAAAACTGTTTTTT
V gene: TRBV20-1; J gene: TRBJ2-6; clone size: many; CDR3 length: 18; D gene: NA; CDR3 protein: CSAIDYRVALSGANVLTF; CDR3 DNA: TGCAGTGCCATAGACTACCGGGTCGCTCTCTCTGGGGCCAACGTCCTGACTTTC